This record concerns one T cell receptor beta chain sequence. The data stem from a study of cytomegalovirus exposure and HLA in healthy donors. A multiplex PCR was run with 60 Vbeta primers and 13 Jbeta primers. As processed by the authors: Later, an analysis found tens of millions of unique TCR beta chains, and some 10 million of these were shared. Produced via immunoSEQ multiplex PCR; TCRdb's table is partial and in-frame only. V and J calls and clone size are copied from that table; D and trimming were computed from the DNA. The data hold 140,000 or so clones, with about 75% observed a single time. Trimming removed 8 bases from V and 0 bases from J, with 13 bases in between. The CDR3 runs to 14 residues. CDR1 and CDR2 from the germline V gene are WSHSY and SAAADI.

This TCR was recovered from a young woman in good health and CMV-seronegative. V and J are TRBV10-2 and TRBJ1-1; D is perhaps TRBD1 (5 bases). Sequencing was done on a sample of PBMCs. The CDR3 DNA reads as TGCGCCAGCTTTATCGACAGTCTGAACACTGAAGCTTTCTTT. This codes for CASFIDSLNTEAFF.